In its sample, the clone carrying this T cell receptor beta chain was seen a few times. The data are from a study of T-cell memory formation after mild COVID-19. The germline V gene has CDR1 SGHRS and CDR2 YFSETQ. V lost 3 bases, J lost 13 bases, and 16 bases lay in between. The CDR3 length is 13 residues. 5'RACE primed at constant segments yielded TCR alpha and TCR beta cDNA libraries bearing sample barcodes and UMIs. MiXCR was run by TCRdb on the 5' RACE reads, yielding one entry per CDR3 protein. The sample yields 380,000 or so distinct CDR3 sequences, approximately 14% seen once. Sequenced: PBMCs or a T cell subset sorted from them (not recorded which). The chain uses TRBV5-1 and TRBJ2-2; D gene unclear. This clonotype was obtained from a young man who had mild COVID-19 (a few samples of this study predate the infection). Cell type and time point are not known. CDR3 protein: CASSWSRELGLFF. CDR3 sequence (DNA): TGCGCCAGCAGCTGGAGCCGAGAGCTAGGGCTGTTTTTT.